These 3 T cell receptor beta chains share one sample of origin, sequenced in a study of beta chain features in type 1 diabetes. The investigators reverse transcribed all of the isolated RNA, so they sequenced expressed TCRB transcripts. The method was immunoSEQ multiplex PCR; TCRdb's version includes in-frame clones alone and lacks a portion of them. The data contain 130,000 or so clones, over 8% of them singletons. Sequenced input: central memory CD4+ T cells from blood. All receptors derive from a woman aged 40 to 50 in good health.

This clone appeared a few times. This chain links TRBV5-1 with TRBJ1-3; 7 positions match TRBD1. V dropped 4 bases and J dropped 1; count of bases not matched to a gene: 2. The CDR3 is 14 amino acids. Per germline, CDR1 SGHRS and CDR2 YFSETQ. The CDR3 loop is CASSPGQSGNTIYF. The DNA of the CDR3 is TGCGCCAGCAGCCCGGGACAGTCTGGAAACACCATATATTTT.

This clone was picked up a small number of times. The same CDR3 can be traced to other DNA sequences in this sample. The gene calls are TRBV19 and TRBJ2-2; maybe TRBD1 (6 bases). With 6 bases removed from V and 0 bases from J, the gap between germline ends came to 8 bases. The length of the CDR3 is 14 residues. Germline assignment: CDR1 LNHDA and CDR2 SQIVND (reference sequence). This CDR3 is CASRRTANTGELFF. CDR3 nucleotides: TGTGCCAGTAGGCGGACAGCGAACACCGGGGAGCTGTTTTTT.

The gene calls are TRBV7-9 and TRBJ1-1; D unresolved. This CDR3 has 14 residues. CDR1 and CDR2 from the germline V gene are SEHNR and FQNEAQ (reference sequence). V lost 7 bases and J 4 bases, leaving 16 bases between the germline ends. CDR3 DNA sequence: TGTGCCAGCACCCCTTCCCTCCTGAGCACTGAAGCTTTCTTT. Its translation: CASTPSLLSTEAFF.